Shown below are 14 T cell receptor beta chains from a single sample sequenced in a study of T cell repertoires in ileal Crohn's disease. The data were produced by immunoSEQ multiplex PCR, yet TCRdb's version contains in-frame clones alone and is incomplete. The profile shows approximately 6,300 clones, roughly three quarters of them singletons. Sequenced: ileal tissue. The receptors were gathered from an adult with Crohn's disease.

This clone is a singleton in its sample. The V gene is TRBV5-4, the J gene TRBJ2-5; 10 bases match TRBD1. The CDR3 is 15 amino acids. In germline, CDR1 is SGHNT, CDR2 YYREEE (reference sequence). V shed 3 bases and J 3 bases; nucleotides not matched to a gene: 5. As DNA, the CDR3 is TGTGCCAGCAGCTCCCGGGACAGGGGAGAAGAGACCCAGTACTTC. Protein sequence: CASSSRDRGEETQYF.

This clone was found a few times. The rearrangement links TRBV2 to TRBJ2-3; 7 bases are a match to TRBD2. V lost 6 bases and J lost 4; bases outside the gene matches: 13. Germline values: CDR1 SNHLY, CDR2 FYNNEI. CDR3 length: 16 residues. CDR3 region: CASRSWGGSTADTQYF. In DNA form, the CDR3 reads TGTGCCAGCAGATCCTGGGGCGGGAGTACGGCAGATACGCAGTATTTT.

The CDR3 spells CAWSLQGTNTGELFF. The CDR3 DNA reads as TGTGCCTGGAGTCTTCAGGGGACGAACACCGGGGAGCTGTTTTTT. The chain recombines TRBV30 with TRBJ2-2; tentative D call: TRBD1 (6 bases). The CDR3 covers 15 residues. V lost 2 bases and J lost 0, with 10 bases in between. Germline V CDR1 and CDR2: GTSNPN, SVGIG (reference sequence).

The chain recombines TRBV20-1 with TRBJ2-7; no clear D. V lost 1 base to trimming and J lost 1 base, with 2 bases between them. Germline V CDR1 and CDR2: DFQATT, SNEGSKA (reference sequence). This CDR3 has 11 amino acids. CDR3 region: CSARASYEQYF. The CDR3 DNA reads as TGCAGTGCTAGAGCGTCCTACGAGCAGTACTTC.

Regarding this clone: The same CDR3 is also encoded by other DNA sequences in this sample. CDR3 nucleotides: TGTGCCAGCAGTCCGGGACAGGTCTTCTACGAGCAGTACTTC. Its protein is CASSPGQVFYEQYF. The chain carries TRBV6-1 and TRBJ2-7; 8 bases align to TRBD1. Germline CDR1 and CDR2: MNHNS and SASEGT. The CDR3 covers 14 residues. The V and J ends lost 5 bases and 3 bases, in that order; junction bases with no gene match: 6.

A remark on this clone: The same CDR3 also results from other DNA sequences found in this sample. The rearrangement links TRBV4-1 to TRBJ2-7, with TRBD2 matching 12 bases. The trim removed 0 bases at V and 2 bases at J, leaving 2 bases unmatched. The CDR3 is 16 amino acids. Germline-derived CDR1 and CDR2 are MGHRA and YSYEKL. CDR3 sequence reads: CASSQESSGRAYEQYF. CDR3 bases: TGCGCCAGCAGCCAAGAATCTAGCGGGAGGGCCTACGAGCAGTACTTC.

J is TRBJ2-2 and V is TRBV7-3; D call uncertain. Trimming stripped 6 bases from V and 7 bases from J, with 12 bases between. CDR3 length: 13 residues. CDR1 and CDR2 (germline): SGHTA, FQGTGA. The CDR3 nucleotides read TGTGCCAGCAGGTCCTTGGGCGTCGGGGAGCTGTTTTTT. This gives the protein CASRSLGVGELFF.

This sequence joins TRBV6-1 and TRBJ2-4; 7 positions match TRBD2. The CDR3 sequence is 16 residues long. In germline, CDR1 is MNHNS, CDR2 SASEGT. The V segment lost 2 bases and the J segment 1 base; nucleotides outside the gene matches: 5. CDR3 coding DNA: TGTGCCAGCAGTGAAAGGGAGGGCTGGGCCAAAAACATTCAGTACTTC. This sequence encodes CASSEREGWAKNIQYF.

The J gene is TRBJ2-2, the V gene TRBV11-2; D perhaps matches TRBD2 (5 bases). The CDR3 sequence is 14 residues long. V was clipped by 4 bases and J by 5 bases, with 11 bases between them. The germline V gene has CDR1 SGHAT and CDR2 FQNNGV. This chain's CDR3 is CASSSRIATGELFF. In nucleotides, the CDR3 is TGTGCCAGCAGCTCCCGGATAGCGACCGGGGAGCTGTTTTTT.

The chain joins TRBV2 to TRBJ1-4, with D uncertain. Germline assignment: CDR1 SNHLY and CDR2 FYNNEI. V gave up 6 bases and J gave up 7 bases, with 15 bases separating them. There are 14 residues in the CDR3. The CDR3 sequence: CASSRPPLREKLFF. The DNA of the CDR3 is TGTGCCAGCAGCCGTCCCCCGCTGCGTGAAAAACTGTTTTTT.

This chain connects TRBV10-2 to TRBJ2-1; D not certain. This CDR3 has 14 amino acids. From germline, CDR1 is WSHSY and CDR2 SAAADI. The germline V and J ends were trimmed by 3 bases and 0 bases, with 6 bases remaining between them. The CDR3 region is CASSEPSSYNEQFF. As DNA, the CDR3 is TGCGCCAGCAGTGAACCCAGCTCCTACAATGAGCAGTTCTTC.

The chain employs TRBV7-9 and TRBJ2-7; D gene uncertain. The CDR3 is 14 amino acids. Germline V gene lookup returns CDR1 SEHNR and CDR2 FQNEAQ (reference sequence). V was cut by 5 bases and J by 5 bases, with 16 bases left in between. In DNA form, the CDR3 reads TGTGCCAGCAGCCCTACGGTAGTACGGGACGAGCAGTACTTC. This gives the protein CASSPTVVRDEQYF. Full variable domain (rest looked up from reference TRBV7-9 and TRBJ2-7): DTGVSQNPRHKITKRGQNVTFRCDPISEHNRLYWYRQTLGQGPEFLTYFQNEAQLEKSRLLSDRFSAERPKGSFSTLEIQRTEQGDSAMYLCASSPTVVRDEQYFGPGTRLTVT.

The chain combines TRBV28 with TRBJ2-7; 12 positions match TRBD1. This CDR3 comprises 15 residues. Germline values: CDR1 MDHEN, CDR2 SYDVKM. The V segment lost 8 bases and the J segment 6 bases; nucleotides outside the gene matches: 11. The CDR3 bases are TGTGCCAGCGTCGGGACAGGGGGCTCTCGTCTCGAGCAGTACTTC. Its protein is CASVGTGGSRLEQYF.

The genes are TRBV27 and TRBJ2-1, with 11 bases matching TRBD2. The junction had 8 bases not matched to a gene; V was cut back by 6 bases and J by 4 bases. CDR1 and CDR2 from the germline V gene are MNHEY and SMNVEV (reference sequence). This CDR3 contains 16 residues. CDR3 in DNA: TGTGCCAGCAGAAGACGACTAGCGGGAATGTACAATGAGCAGTTCTTC. This encodes CASRRRLAGMYNEQFF.